This T cell receptor (beta chain) derives from a study of identical twins. Findings of the study overall: The same donors were not followed; conclusions instead depended on cross-sectional statistical analysis. Monozygotic twin pairs showed more out-of-frame TCR alpha sharing than models estimated. Surplus twin overlap in beta out-of-frame sequences was less pronounced.

A universal primer site arose from template switching, and cDNA bore unique molecular identifiers. TCRdb called the 5' RACE reads again in MiXCR, with one record for every CDR3 protein. The repertoire has about 240,000 distinct CDR3 sequences, about 11% of them found once; the top ten carry 9% to 10%. This clonotype was seen only a few times. Its antigen is unknown. This receptor was identified in a man aged 50-60 years in good health. The sequencing input was memory T cells sorted from blood.

The CDR3 bases are TGTGCCAGCAGCGCTGGACGGTCCTACGAGCAGTACTTC. Translated: CASSAGRSYEQYF. V and J are TRBV5-6 and TRBJ2-7, with D unresolved. Trimming removed 4 bases from V and 1 base from J, with 9 bases in between. CDR1 is SGHDT and CDR2 is YYEEEE in the germline V gene. The CDR3 covers 13 residues.